This T cell receptor beta chain was documented in a study of tumor-infiltrating lymphocytes in primary liver carcinoma. Looking at the study overall: Patients were both men and women, whose ages ran from 30 to 69 years.

Starting material of 500 ng total RNA yielded TCR beta cDNA via a constant-region primer. What produced the TCR beta libraries was three nested multiplex PCR rounds using slightly modified ARM-PCR. Use of TRBV1-TRBV30 forward primers with a C-beta reverse primer characterized the first two PCR rounds, which lasted roughly 9 cycles each. TCRdb reprocessed the multiplex PCR reads with MiXCR, giving one entry per CDR3 protein. Of 50,000 to 70,000 distinct CDR3 sequences in the sample, 71% are singletons; the top ten hold roughly three fifths. CDR1 is MGHRA and CDR2 is YSYEKL in the germline V gene. The length of the CDR3 is 14 residues. Concerning this clonotype: Its target is unknown. A read error may produce the germline difference seen at one junction end.

Points from the study as a whole: A fraction of only about 7-25% of top clones appeared in all five tumor regions.

Unsorted bulk tissue of about 18-32 mg yielded co-extracted RNA and DNA. More than 75% viable tumor cells made up every tumor sample. Material for sequencing was liver tumor tissue from sampling region 2. Noted subset: tumor region T2, inferior pole. The TCR comes from a man aged 40-50 years with primary liver carcinoma and hepatitis B virus infection. The chain joins TRBV4-1 to TRBJ2-7; D is tentatively TRBD1 or TRBD2 (5 bases each). CDR3 nucleotide sequence: TGCGCCAACAGCTGGGACGCCGCTTTGGGCGAGCAGTACTTC. Protein product: CANSWDAALGEQYF.